This T cell receptor (beta chain) appears in the sequencing data of a study of Ad26.COV2.S vaccination and SARS-CoV-2 variants (dated by TCRdb to 2020 to 2023). Some background on the complete study: Vaccine-arm donors came from COV1001, a multicentre, randomized, double-blind, placebo-controlled phase I-IIa trial of Ad26.COV2.S in healthy adults. Ad26.COV2.S was administered intramuscularly at 5 x 10^10 or 1 x 10^11 viral particles, either as a single shot or as two shots given 56 days apart. TCRbeta repertoire sequencing served as the tool for gauging how specific and how broad the SARS-CoV-2-reactive T cell receptors were following Ad26.COV2.S vaccination. The TCR-sequenced set comprised approximately 30 samples: some 19 Ad26.COV2.S vaccine recipients, 5 placebo recipients and 8 SARS-CoV-2 convalescent individuals. Participants in the trial were split at random into five groups of five each, receiving low-dose or high-dose Ad26.COV2.S once or twice, or else placebo on both occasions. Investigators did not know the trial group allocation while performing experiments and assessing outcomes. On the study overall, not on this receptor specifically: The study lacked the statistical power to compare responses across vaccine doses or regimens. According to the authors, total T cell responses may have been underestimated by the TCR breadth and depth analyses. Substantial breadth of spike-specific CD8+ and CD4+ T cell responses was reported after vaccination. Spike-specific TCR breadth was higher in Ad26.COV2.S recipients than in placebo recipients (P = 0.0014). Comparable non-spike TCR breadth was observed between vaccine and placebo recipients, consistent with only spike being contained in the vaccine.

From its cysteine to its phenylalanine, the CDR3 spans 13 amino acids. The kept DNA is CDR3 alone, 39 bases in frame from the first base. Reading the germline V gene gives CDR1 SGHTA and CDR2 FQGNSA. A distance of 4 bases separates the germline ends of V and J, which lose 2 bases and 2 bases respectively. The treatment or condition label corresponds to: 15 to 20 received Ad26.COV2.S at low or high dose, single or two shots; 5 received placebo; per-sample allocation not given. For vaccine and placebo recipients, the sequenced repertoires came from samples collected on day 63 after the first injection. Between 29 July and 7 August 2020, Cohort 1b enrolled about 27 adults aged 18-55 years at one site in Boston, USA. Ad26.COV2.S was a replication-incompetent adenovirus type 26 vector expressing a prefusion-stabilized SARS-CoV-2 spike protein from the original Wuhan strain. TCRbeta CDR3 regions were sequenced with the immunoSEQ Assay. After extraction, genomic DNA underwent amplification by bias-controlled multiplex PCR, followed by high-throughput sequencing. The original pipeline was this. To quantify the absolute abundance of each unique TCRbeta CDR3 region, sequences were collapsed and filtered. T cell fraction was estimated by normalization of TCRbeta template counts to usable DNA, with usable DNA being measured through amplification of reference genes present in all nucleated cells. Repertoire TCRs were annotated as SARS-CoV-2-specific by exact matching of V gene, CDR3 amino acid sequence and J gene to a known reactive TCR set. The reference SARS-CoV-2 TCR set came from MIRA and was filtered for enrichment in COVID-19-positive ImmuneCODE repertoires, removing public or cross-reactive TCRs. Using the MIRA antigens, annotated TCRs were further analysed by specific ORF or by position within an ORF. Breadth was defined as the number of annotated unique rearrangements divided by the total number of unique productive rearrangements, and depth was defined as the summed frequency of the annotated unique rearrangements. Two-sided Wilcoxon rank-sum tests were used to compare TCR breadth between groups. The table comes from immuneACCESS by way of TCRdb, which keeps in-frame sequences with V and J called. Part of the clones is missing from these tables; in studies checked, under half for an unresolved V gene and the rest for unknown reasons. V and J calls plus clone size are reproduced from that table; the DNA served to infer D and trimming. The sample profile shows about half a million clones; roughly 87% of them were found once. The ten largest clones take up 1.7% of the sample.

Regarding this clone: The antigen it binds to is not known. No base qualities exist here, and no much larger clone lies one base off it. This sample also contains other DNA sequences that code for the same CDR3.

This sequence originates from a person between 18 and 59 years old who received the Ad26.COV2.S COVID-19 vaccine or a placebo. Sequencing was performed on peripheral blood, taken in a trial of Ad26.COV2.S vaccine versus placebo. The chain joins TRBV7-2 to TRBJ1-5, with no confident D gene call. The CDR3 in this case is CASSLQGNQPQHF. The sequenced DNA: TGTGCCAGCAGCTTACAAGGCAATCAGCCCCAGCATTTT.